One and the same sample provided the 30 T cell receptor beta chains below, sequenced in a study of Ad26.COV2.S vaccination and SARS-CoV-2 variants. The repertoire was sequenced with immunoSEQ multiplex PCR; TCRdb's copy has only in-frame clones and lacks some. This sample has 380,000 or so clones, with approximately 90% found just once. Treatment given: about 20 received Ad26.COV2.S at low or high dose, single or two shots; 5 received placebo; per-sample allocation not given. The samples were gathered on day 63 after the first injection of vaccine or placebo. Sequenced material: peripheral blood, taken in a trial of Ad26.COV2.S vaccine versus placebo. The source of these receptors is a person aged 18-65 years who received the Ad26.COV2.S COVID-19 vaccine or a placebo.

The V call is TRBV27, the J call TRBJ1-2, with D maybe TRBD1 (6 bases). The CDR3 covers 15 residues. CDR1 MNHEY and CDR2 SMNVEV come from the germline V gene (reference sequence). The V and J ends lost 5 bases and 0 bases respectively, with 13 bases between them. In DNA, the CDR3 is TGTGCCAGCAGTGACCTACAGGGTCCTAACTATGGCTACACCTTC. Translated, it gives CASSDLQGPNYGYTF.

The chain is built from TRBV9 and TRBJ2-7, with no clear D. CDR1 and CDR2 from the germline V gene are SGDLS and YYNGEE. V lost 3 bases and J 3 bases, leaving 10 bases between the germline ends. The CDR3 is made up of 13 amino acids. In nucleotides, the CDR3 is TGTGCCAGCAGCGCCGGGCCAGGCTACGAGCAGTACTTC. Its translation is CASSAGPGYEQYF.

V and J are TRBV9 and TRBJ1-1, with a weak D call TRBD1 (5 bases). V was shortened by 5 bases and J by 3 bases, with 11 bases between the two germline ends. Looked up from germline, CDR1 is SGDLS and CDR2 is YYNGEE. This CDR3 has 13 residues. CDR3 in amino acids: CASSLRGDTEAFF. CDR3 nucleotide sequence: TGTGCCAGCAGTCTAAGGGGAGACACTGAAGCTTTCTTT.

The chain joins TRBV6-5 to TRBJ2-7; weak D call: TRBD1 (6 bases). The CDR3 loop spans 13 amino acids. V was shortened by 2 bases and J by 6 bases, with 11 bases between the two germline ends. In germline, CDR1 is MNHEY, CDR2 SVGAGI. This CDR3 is CASSYAGVGEQYF. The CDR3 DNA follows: TGTGCCAGCAGTTACGCAGGGGTAGGCGAGCAGTACTTC.

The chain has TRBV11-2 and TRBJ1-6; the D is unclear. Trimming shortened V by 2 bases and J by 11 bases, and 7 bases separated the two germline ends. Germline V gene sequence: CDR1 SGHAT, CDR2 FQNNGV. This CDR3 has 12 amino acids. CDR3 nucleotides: TGTGCCAGCAGCTTATATCAGCCACCCCTCCACTTT. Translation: CASSLYQPPLHF.

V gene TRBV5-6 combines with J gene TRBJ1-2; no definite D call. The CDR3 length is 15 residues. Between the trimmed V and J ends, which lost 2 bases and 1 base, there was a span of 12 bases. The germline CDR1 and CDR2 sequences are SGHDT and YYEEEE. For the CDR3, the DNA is TGTGCCAGCAGCTTAGAGGTGGGCTTTAACTATGGCTACACCTTC. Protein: CASSLEVGFNYGYTF.

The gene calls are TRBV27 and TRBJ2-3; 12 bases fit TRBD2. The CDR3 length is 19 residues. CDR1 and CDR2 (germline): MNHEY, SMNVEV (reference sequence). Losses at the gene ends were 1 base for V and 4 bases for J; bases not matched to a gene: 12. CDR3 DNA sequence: TGTGCCAGCAGTTTATTAAGGGGAGCTAGCGGGAGGGCGGCAGATACGCAGTATTTT. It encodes CASSLLRGASGRAADTQYF.

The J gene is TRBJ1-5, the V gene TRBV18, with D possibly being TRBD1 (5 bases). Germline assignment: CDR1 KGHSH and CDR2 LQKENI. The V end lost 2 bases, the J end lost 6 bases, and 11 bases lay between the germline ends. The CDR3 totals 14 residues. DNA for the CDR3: TGTGCCAGCTCACCAAAAGGGGTCGGTCAGCCCCAGCATTTT. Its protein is CASSPKGVGQPQHF.

The CDR3 DNA is TGTGCCAGCAGTTTTTTTACAGGGAACTACGAGCAGTACTTC. Translation: CASSFFTGNYEQYF. The chain links TRBV28 to TRBJ2-7; D might be TRBD1 (6 bases). This CDR3 is built from 14 residues. CDR1 is MDHEN, CDR2 SYDVKM, per germline. With 3 bases removed from V and 3 bases from J, the gap between germline ends came to 12 bases.

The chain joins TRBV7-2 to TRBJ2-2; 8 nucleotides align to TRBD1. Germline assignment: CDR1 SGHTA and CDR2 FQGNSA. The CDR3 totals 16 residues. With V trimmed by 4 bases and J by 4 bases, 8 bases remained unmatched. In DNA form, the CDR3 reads TGTGCCAGCAGCTACAGGGGGAGGAGCCGCACCGGGGAGCTGTTTTTT. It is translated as CASSYRGRSRTGELFF. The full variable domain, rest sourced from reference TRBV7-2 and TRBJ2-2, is GAGVSQSPSNKVTEKGKDVELRCDPISGHTALYWYRQSLGQGLEFLIYFQGNSAPDKSGLPSDRFSAERTGGSVSTLTIQRTQQEDSAVYLCASSYRGRSRTGELFFGEGSRLTVL.

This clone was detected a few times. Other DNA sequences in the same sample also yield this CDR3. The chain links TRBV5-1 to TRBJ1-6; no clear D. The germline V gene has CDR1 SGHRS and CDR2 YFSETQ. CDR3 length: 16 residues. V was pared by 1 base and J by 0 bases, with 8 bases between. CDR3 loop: CASSLRESSYNSPLHF. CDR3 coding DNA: TGCGCCAGCAGCTTGCGGGAGAGCTCCTATAATTCACCCCTCCACTTT.

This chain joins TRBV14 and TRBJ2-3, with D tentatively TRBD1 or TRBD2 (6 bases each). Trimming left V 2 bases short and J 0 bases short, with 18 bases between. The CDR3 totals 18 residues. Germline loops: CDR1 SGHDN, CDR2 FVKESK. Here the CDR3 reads CASSQWPGGSHSTDTQYF. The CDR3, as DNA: TGTGCCAGCAGCCAATGGCCCGGGGGCTCACATAGCACAGATACGCAGTATTTT.

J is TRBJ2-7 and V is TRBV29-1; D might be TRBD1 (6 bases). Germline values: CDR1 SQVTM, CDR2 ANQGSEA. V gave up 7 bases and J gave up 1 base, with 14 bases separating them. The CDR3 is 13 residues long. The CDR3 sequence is CSAVQTGSYEQYF. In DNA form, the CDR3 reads TGCAGCGCGGTTCAGACAGGATCCTACGAGCAGTACTTC.

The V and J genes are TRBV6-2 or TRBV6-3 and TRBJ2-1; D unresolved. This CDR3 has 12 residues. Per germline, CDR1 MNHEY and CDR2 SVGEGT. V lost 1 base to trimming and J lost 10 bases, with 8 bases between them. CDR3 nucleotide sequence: TGTGCCAGCAGTTACTTCGGAAGGGAGCAGTTCTTC. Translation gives CASSYFGREQFF.

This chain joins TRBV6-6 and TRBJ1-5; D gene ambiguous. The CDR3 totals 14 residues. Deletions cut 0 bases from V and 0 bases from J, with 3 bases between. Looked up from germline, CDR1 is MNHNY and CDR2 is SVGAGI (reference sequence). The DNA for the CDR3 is TGTGCCAGCAGTTACTCCAGTAGCAATCAGCCCCAGCATTTT. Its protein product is CASSYSSSNQPQHF.

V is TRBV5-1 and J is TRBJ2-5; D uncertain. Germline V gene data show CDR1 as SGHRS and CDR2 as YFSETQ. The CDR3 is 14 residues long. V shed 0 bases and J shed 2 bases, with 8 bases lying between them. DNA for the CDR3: TGCGCCAGCAGCTTGGAACGGTATCAAGAGACCCAGTACTTC. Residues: CASSLERYQETQYF.

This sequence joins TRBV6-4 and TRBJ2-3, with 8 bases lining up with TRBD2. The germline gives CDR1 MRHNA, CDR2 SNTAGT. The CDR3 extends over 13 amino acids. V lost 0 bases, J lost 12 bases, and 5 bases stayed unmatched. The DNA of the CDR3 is TGTGCCAGCAGTGACTCAAGGGCGGGAGGCCAGTATTTT. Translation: CASSDSRAGGQYF.

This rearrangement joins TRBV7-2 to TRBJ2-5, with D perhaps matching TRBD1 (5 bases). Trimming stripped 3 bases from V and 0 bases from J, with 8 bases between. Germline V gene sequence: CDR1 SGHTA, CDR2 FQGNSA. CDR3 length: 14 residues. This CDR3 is CASSFWGYQETQYF. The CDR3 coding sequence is TGTGCCAGCAGCTTTTGGGGCTACCAAGAGACCCAGTACTTC.

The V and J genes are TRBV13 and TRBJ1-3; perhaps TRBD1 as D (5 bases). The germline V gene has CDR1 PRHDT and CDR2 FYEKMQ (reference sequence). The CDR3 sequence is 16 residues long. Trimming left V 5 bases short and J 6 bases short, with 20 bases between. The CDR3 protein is CASSPRYPGLENTIYF. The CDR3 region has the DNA TGTGCCAGCAGCCCCAGATACCCAGGGTTGGAAAACACCATATATTTT.

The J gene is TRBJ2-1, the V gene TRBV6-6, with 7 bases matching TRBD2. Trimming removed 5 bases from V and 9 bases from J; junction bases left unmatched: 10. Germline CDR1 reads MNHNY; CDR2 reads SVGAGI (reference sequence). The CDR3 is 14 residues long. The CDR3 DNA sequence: TGTGCCAGCAGTCGAAAGAGGGAGGGCCGTGAGCAGTTCTTC. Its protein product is CASSRKREGREQFF.

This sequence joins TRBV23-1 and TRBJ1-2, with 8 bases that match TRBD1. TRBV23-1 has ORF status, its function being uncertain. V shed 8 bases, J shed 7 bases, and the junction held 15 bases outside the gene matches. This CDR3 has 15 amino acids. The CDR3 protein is CASLHQQDRVVGYTF. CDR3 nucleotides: TGCGCCAGCTTACACCAGCAGGACAGGGTGGTTGGCTACACCTTC.

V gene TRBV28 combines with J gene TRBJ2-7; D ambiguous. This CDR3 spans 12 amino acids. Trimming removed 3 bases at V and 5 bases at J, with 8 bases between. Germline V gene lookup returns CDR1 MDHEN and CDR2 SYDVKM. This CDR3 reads CASSLVRNEQYF. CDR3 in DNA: TGTGCCAGCAGTTTGGTCAGGAACGAGCAGTACTTC.

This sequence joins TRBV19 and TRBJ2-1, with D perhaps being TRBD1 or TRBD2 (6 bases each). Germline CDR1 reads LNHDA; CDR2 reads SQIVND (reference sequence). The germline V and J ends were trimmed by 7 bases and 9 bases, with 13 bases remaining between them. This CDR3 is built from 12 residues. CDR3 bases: TGTGCCAGTACTAGAGGGGGAGGTGAGCAGTTCTTC. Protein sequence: CASTRGGGEQFF. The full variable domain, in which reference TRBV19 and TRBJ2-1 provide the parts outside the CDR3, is DGGITQSPKYLFRKEGQNVTLSCEQNLNHDAMYWYRQDPGQGLRLIYYSQIVNDFQKGDIAEGYSVSREKKESFPLTVTSAQKNPTAFYLCASTRGGGEQFFGPGTRLTVL.

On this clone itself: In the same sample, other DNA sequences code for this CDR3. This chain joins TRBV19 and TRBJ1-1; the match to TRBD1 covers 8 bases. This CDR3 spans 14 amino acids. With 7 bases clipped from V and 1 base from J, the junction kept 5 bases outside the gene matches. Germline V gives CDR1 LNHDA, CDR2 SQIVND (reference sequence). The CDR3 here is CASTPGTGNTEAFF. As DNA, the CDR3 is TGTGCCAGTACCCCGGGGACAGGGAACACTGAAGCTTTCTTT.

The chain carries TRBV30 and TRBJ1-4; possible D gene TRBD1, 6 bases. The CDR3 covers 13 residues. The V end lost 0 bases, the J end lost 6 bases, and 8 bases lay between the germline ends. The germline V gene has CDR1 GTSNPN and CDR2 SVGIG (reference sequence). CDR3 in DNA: TGTGCCTGGAGTGTTCGACAGGATGAAAAACTGTTTTTT. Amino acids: CAWSVRQDEKLFF.

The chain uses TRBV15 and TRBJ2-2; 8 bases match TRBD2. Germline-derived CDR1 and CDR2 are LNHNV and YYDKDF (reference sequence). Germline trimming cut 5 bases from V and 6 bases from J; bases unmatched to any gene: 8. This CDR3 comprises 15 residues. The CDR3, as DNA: TGTGCCACCAGCCCTCGGGGGGGCTCGTCCGGGGAGCTGTTTTTT. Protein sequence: CATSPRGGSSGELFF.

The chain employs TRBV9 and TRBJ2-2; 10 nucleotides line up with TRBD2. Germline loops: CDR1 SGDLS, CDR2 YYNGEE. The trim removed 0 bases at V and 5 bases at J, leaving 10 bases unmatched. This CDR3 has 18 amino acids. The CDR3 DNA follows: TGTGCCAGCAGCGTAGAGGCTAGCGGGAGAGGTGGAACCGGGGAGCTGTTTTTT. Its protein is CASSVEASGRGGTGELFF.

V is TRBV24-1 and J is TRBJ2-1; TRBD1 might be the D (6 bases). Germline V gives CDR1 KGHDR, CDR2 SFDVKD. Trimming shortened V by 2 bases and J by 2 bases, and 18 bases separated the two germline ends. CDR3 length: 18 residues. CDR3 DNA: TGTGCCACCAGTGATTCACAGGGAAATCTTAGAACCTACAATGAGCAGTTCTTC. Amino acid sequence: CATSDSQGNLRTYNEQFF.

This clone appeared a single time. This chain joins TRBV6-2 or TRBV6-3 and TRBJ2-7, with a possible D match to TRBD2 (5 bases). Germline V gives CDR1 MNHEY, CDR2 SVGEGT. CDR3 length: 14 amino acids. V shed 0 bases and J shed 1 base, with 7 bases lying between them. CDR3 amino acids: CASSYSDWSYEQYF. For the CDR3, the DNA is TGTGCCAGCAGTTACTCGGACTGGTCCTACGAGCAGTACTTC.

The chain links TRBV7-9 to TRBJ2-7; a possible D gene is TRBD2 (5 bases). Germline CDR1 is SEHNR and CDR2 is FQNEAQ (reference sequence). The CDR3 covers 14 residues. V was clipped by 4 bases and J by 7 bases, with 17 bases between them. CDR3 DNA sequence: TGTGCCAGCAGCTCGACTATACTTTCAGGAGAGCAGTACTTC. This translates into CASSSTILSGEQYF.